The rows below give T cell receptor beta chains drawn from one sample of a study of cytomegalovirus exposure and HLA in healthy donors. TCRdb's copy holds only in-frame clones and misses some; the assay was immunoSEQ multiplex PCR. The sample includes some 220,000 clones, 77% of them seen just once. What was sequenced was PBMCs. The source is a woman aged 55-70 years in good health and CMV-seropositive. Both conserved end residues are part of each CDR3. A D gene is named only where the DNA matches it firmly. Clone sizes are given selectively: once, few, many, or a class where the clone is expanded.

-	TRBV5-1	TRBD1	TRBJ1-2	TGCGCCAGCAGCTTGGGGGACAGGGACTATGGCTACACCTTC	CASSLGDRDYGYTF
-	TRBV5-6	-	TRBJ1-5	TGTGCCAGCAGCATAGGGGGTAACAATCAGCCCCAGCATTTT	CASSIGGNNQPQHF
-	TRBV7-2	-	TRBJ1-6	TGTGCCAGCAGACTGAGCTATAATTCACCCCTCCACTTT	CASRLSYNSPLHF
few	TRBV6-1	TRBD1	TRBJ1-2	TGTGCCAGCAGGGACAGGGTCGGCTATGGCTACACCTTC	CASRDRVGYGYTF
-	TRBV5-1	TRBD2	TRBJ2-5	TGCGCCAGCAGCTTGACTAGCGGCCAAGAGACCCAGTACTTC	CASSLTSGQETQYF
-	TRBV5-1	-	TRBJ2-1	TGCGCCAGCAGCGATCAAGCGGGCTCCTACAATGAGCAGTTCTTC	CASSDQAGSYNEQFF
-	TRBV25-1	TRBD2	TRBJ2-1	TGTGCCAGCAGTGAGGGGACTAGCGGGAACTACAATGAGCAGTTCTTC	CASSEGTSGNYNEQFF
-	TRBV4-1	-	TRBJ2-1	TGCGCCAGCAGCCAGATCCCCCCAAGCGGTGAATACAATGAGCAGTTCTTC	CASSQIPPSGEYNEQFF
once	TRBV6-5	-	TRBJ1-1	TGTGCCAGCAGGGACTTGAACACTGAAGCTTTCTTT	CASRDLNTEAFF
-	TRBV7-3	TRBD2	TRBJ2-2	TGTGCCAGCAGCTTAGCGAGCGGGGTTCGTGTTGGGGAGCTGTTTTTT	CASSLASGVRVGELFF
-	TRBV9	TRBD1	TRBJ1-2	TGTGCCAGCAGCCTGGGACAGAACTATGGCTACACCTTC	CASSLGQNYGYTF
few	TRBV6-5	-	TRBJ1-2	TGTGCCAGCAAGGATTCGGAGGTTCGCACCTATGGCTACACCTTC	CASKDSEVRTYGYTF
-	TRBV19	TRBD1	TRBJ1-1	TGTGCCAGTAGTGGACAGGGGATCCCTGAAGCTTTCTTT	CASSGQGIPEAFF
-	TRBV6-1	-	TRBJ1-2	TGTGCCAGCAGTGAAACGGCCGGGAACTATGGCTACACCTTC	CASSETAGNYGYTF
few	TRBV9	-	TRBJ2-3	TGTGCCAGCAGCCTCACCCCCGGAGGACCCACAGATACGCAGTATTTT	CASSLTPGGPTDTQYF
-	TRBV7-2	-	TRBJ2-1	TGTGCCAGCAGCTTATCTGCGGACAATGAGCAGTTCTTC	CASSLSADNEQFF
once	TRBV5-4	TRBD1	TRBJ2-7	TGTGCCAGCAGCCAGAACAGGGGCTCCTACGAGCAGTACTTC	CASSQNRGSYEQYF
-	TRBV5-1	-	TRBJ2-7	TGCGCCAGCAGCTTATCCGCGGGGAACTACGAGCAGTACTTC	CASSLSAGNYEQYF
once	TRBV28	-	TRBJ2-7	TGTGCCAGCAGTTTACTGCGCTACGAGCAGTACTTC	CASSLLRYEQYF
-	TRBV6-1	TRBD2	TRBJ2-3	TGTGCCAGCAGCGAATCCGCCCCGGGACTAGCGGGGGGAGGCGATACGCAGTATTTT	CASSESAPGLAGGGDTQYF
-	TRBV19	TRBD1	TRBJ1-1	TGTGCCAGTAGAACTGGAACAGGGGGAATCAACACTGAAGCTTTCTTT	CASRTGTGGINTEAFF
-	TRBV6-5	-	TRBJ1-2	TGTGCCAGCAGCCCTTTGGACAGCTCCTTCTATGGCTACACCTTC	CASSPLDSSFYGYTF
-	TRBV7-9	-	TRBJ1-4	TGTGCCAGCAGCCCCACTGGGGGGTTGGTGGAAGAAAAACTGTTTTTT	CASSPTGGLVEEKLFF
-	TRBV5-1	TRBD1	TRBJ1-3	TGCGCCAGCAGCTCCGGGACAGGTGGAAACACCATATATTTT	CASSSGTGGNTIYF
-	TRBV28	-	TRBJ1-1	TGTGCCAGCAGTGGGGGTTCGGAGGGGAACACTGAAGCTTTCTTT	CASSGGSEGNTEAFF
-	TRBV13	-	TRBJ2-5	TGTGCCAGCAGCTTCCTGGGTCTTGGGGCGACCCAGTACTTC	CASSFLGLGATQYF
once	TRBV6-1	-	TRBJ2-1	TGTGCCAGCAGCAAAGGACAGATTGCCTACAATGAGCAGTTCTTC	CASSKGQIAYNEQFF
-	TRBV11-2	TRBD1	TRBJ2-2	TGTGCCAGCAGCTTGGACAGGGTGGGGCTGTTTTTT	CASSLDRVGLFF
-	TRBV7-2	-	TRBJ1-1	TGTGCCAGCAGCTTAGTGGGGCGAGTGAACACTGAAGCTTTCTTT	CASSLVGRVNTEAFF
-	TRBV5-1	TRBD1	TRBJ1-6	TGCGCCAGCAGCGCGTCCGGGACAGGGTATAATTCACCCCTCCACTTT	CASSASGTGYNSPLHF
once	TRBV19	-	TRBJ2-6	TGTGCCAGTAGTATGGGCCCTTTTCGGTCCAACGTCCTGACTTTC	CASSMGPFRSNVLTF
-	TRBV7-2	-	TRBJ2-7	TGTGCCAGCAGCCGTCAGAGGGCCTACGAGCAGTACTTC	CASSRQRAYEQYF
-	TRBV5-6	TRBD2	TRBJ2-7	TGTGCCAGCAGCCCGCTGGGAGCGGGAGGATCGTACGAGCAGTACTTC	CASSPLGAGGSYEQYF